The 2 T cell receptor beta chains presented below share a single source sample, sequenced in a study of blood T cell repertoires in COVID-19. Sequenced by immunoSEQ multiplex PCR; TCRdb stores in-frame clones only, minus some. The data hold approximately 140,000 clones, with around nine tenths observed a single time. The material sequenced was PBMCs or T cells enriched from blood (not recorded which). Receptor source: a woman in her twenties or thirties with acute COVID-19.

This chain uses TRBV30 with TRBJ2-3, with D uncertain. The CDR3 is made up of 14 amino acids. The germline CDR1 and CDR2 sequences are GTSNPN and SVGIG (reference sequence). The V gene lost 0 bases and the J gene lost 0 bases, with 7 bases spanning the gap. In nucleotides, the CDR3 is TGTGCCTGGAGTGTACGACTTAGCACAGATACGCAGTATTTT. It translates to CAWSVRLSTDTQYF.

This clone has a single count. This chain joins TRBV6-5 and TRBJ1-4; TRBD1 might be the D (6 bases). Germline CDR1 reads MNHEY; CDR2 reads SVGAGI. CDR3 length: 15 amino acids. Trimming removed 5 bases from V and 6 bases from J, with 16 bases in between. The CDR3 loop reads CASSPYGQQDEKLFF. In nucleotides, the CDR3 is TGTGCCAGCAGTCCTTACGGACAGCAAGATGAAAAACTGTTTTTT.